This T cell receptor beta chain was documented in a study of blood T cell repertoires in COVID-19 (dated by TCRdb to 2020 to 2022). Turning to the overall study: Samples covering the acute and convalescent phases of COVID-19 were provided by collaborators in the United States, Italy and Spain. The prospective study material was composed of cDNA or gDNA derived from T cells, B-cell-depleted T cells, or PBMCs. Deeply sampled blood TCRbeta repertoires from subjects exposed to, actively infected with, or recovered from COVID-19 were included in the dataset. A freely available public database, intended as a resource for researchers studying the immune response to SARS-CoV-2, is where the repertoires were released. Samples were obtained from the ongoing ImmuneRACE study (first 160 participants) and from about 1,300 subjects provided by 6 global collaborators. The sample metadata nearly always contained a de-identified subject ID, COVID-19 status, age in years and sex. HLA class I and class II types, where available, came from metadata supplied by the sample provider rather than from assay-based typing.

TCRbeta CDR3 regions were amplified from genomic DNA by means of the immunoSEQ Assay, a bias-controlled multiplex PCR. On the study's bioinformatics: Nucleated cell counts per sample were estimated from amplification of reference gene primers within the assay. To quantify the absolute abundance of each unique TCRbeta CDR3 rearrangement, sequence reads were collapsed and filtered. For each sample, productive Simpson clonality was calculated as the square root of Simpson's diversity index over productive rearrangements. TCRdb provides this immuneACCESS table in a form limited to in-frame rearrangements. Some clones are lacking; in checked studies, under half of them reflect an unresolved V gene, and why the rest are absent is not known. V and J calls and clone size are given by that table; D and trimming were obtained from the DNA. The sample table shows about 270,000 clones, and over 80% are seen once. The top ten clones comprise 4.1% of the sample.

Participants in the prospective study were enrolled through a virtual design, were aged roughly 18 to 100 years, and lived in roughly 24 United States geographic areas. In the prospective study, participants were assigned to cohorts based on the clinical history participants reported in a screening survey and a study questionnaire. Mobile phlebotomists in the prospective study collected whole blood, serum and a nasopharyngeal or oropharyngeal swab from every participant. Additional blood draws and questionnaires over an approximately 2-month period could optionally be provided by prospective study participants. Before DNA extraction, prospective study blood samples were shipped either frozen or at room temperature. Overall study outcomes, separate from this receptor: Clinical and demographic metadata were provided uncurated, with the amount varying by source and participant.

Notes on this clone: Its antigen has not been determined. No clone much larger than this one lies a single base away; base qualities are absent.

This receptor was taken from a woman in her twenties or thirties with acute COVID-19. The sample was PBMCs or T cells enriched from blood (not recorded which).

CDR3 region: CASSQPGLAEIRWGKAGELFF. The sequenced DNA is TGCGCCAGCAGCCAACCGGGACTAGCGGAGATCAGGTGGGGTAAAGCCGGGGAGCTGTTTTTT. The chain couples TRBV5-1 to TRBJ2-2, with TRBD2 matching 11 junction bases. Unmatched junction bases come to 23, with V trimmed by 4 bases and J by 6 bases. CDR1 is given as SGHRS and CDR2 as YFSETQ, both from the germline V gene. The cysteine opens and the phenylalanine closes a CDR3 of 21 amino acids. The retained sequence is limited to the CDR3, 63 bases, with the frame set at the first base.